This TCR beta chain was sequenced for a study of T cell responses to AZD1222 COVID-19 vaccine. Some clones are missing from TCRdb's copy, which holds only in-frame ones; the method was immunoSEQ multiplex PCR. This sample has under 200,000 clones, with 85% to 90% found just once. Recipients boosted at about 4 weeks or about 12 weeks are pooled. A remark on this clone: Antigen unknown.

The study's findings and limits: Across the whole spike, CD4 TCRs peaked at regions 160-218 and 743-854. Donors in the cohort were predominantly white British and more often female, and clonal diversity was possibly underestimated.

This TCR derives from an adult who received the AZD1222 COVID-19 vaccine. Specimen: peripheral blood, collected 28 days after the second AZD1222 dose.

Written as DNA, the CDR3 is TGTGCCAGCAGCTTCTCCGACACGGGCGCAGAGACCCAGTACTTC. Encoded protein: CASSFSDTGAETQYF. The chain couples TRBV6-2 or TRBV6-3 to TRBJ2-5; D is unclear. Germline loops: CDR1 MNHEY, CDR2 SVGEGT. V shed 6 bases and J shed 4 bases, with 18 bases lying between them. The CDR3 loop spans 15 amino acids.